What follows is one T cell receptor (beta chain) and its context. Its antigen remains unknown. Donors sampled were nominally healthy, though unrecorded immune exposures were likely. PCR employed 60 Vbeta and 13 Jbeta primers. Assay: immunoSEQ multiplex PCR; the TCRdb copy retains only in-frame clones and omits some. The table includes roughly 120,000 clones, 80% detected once. These data belong to a study of cytomegalovirus exposure and HLA in healthy donors. General study results and limits: Sequencing depth roughly uniform across donors was assumed in presence/absence analyses.

Sequencing input: PBMCs. This TCR derives from a male donor in good health and CMV-seronegative.

For the CDR3, the DNA is TGTGCTAGTCTGGGACACCGGGACAATTCTGAGCAGTTCTTC. The encoded protein is CASLGHRDNSEQFF. The chain couples TRBV12-5 to TRBJ2-1; perhaps TRBD1 as D (6 bases). The germline V gene has CDR1 LGHNT and CDR2 FRNRAP. V was clipped by 8 bases and J by 9 bases, with 20 bases between them. CDR3 length: 14 residues.